This T cell receptor beta chain was identified in a study of blood T cell repertoires in COVID-19. As originally analysed: The authors estimated nucleated cell counts from reference gene primer amplification. The assay was immunoSEQ multiplex PCR, and TCRdb's table has in-frame clones only and misses some. Clonal size and the V and J genes are those of that table, whereas D and trimming came from the DNA. The table lists 240,000 or so clones, 85% to 90% of them singletons, with under 6.5% in the top ten. This CDR3 has 12 residues. V was trimmed by 3 bases and J by 9 bases, leaving 12 bases between them. From germline, CDR1 is SQVTM and CDR2 ANQGSEA.

V and J are TRBV29-1 and TRBJ1-5; tentative D call: TRBD1 (6 bases). The sequencing sample was made of peripheral blood. This clonotype originated in a man between 60 and 75 years old with acute or convalescent COVID-19. This CDR3 is CSVDAGAGPQHF. CDR3 nucleotides: TGCAGCGTTGACGCGGGGGCTGGGCCCCAGCATTTT. The entire variable domain, with the rest obtained from reference TRBV29-1 and TRBJ1-5, is as follows: SAVISQKPSRDICQRGTSLTIQCQVDSQVTMMFWYRQQPGQSLTLIATANQGSEATYESGFVIDKFPISRPNLTFSTLTVSNMSPEDSSIYLCSVDAGAGPQHFGDGTRLSIL.